Included here is one T cell receptor (beta chain) sequence, with context. The target antigen is unknown. Cultured cells yielded isolated CD4+ T cells after approximately nine days. Germline V lookup: CDR1 SGHTA, CDR2 FQGTGA. V was cut by 0 bases and J by 3 bases, with 11 bases left in between. The CDR3 has 16 residues. The data originate from a study of vaccination effects on CD4 cells after COVID-19. Study-level points and caveats: Infection-derived and vaccine-derived clones contracted markedly late after vaccination.

The assay was immunoSEQ multiplex PCR, and TCRdb's table has in-frame clones only and misses some. The sample lists fewer than 75,000 clones; around 77% were seen once. This TCR came from a human donor who received a COVID-19 vaccine. This chain connects TRBV7-3 to TRBJ2-2; D possibly corresponds to TRBD2 (5 bases). The sample in question was CD4+ T cells from PBMCs cultured without peptide, obtained before COVID-19 vaccination. The CDR3 DNA is TGTGCCAGCAGCTTAACGTACCGGGGAGACACCGGGGAGCTGTTTTTT. Translated, it gives CASSLTYRGDTGELFF. Using reference TRBV7-3 and TRBJ2-2 for the parts outside the CDR3, the full variable domain is GAGVSQTPSNKVTEKGKYVELRCDPISGHTALYWYRQSLGQGPEFLIYFQGTGAADDSGLPNDRFFAVRPEGSVSTLKIQRTERGDSAVYLCASSLTYRGDTGELFFGEGSRLTVL.